The next 18 T cell receptor beta chains were all read from a single sample in a study of T cell repertoires in ileal Crohn's disease. Sequenced by immunoSEQ multiplex PCR; TCRdb stores in-frame clones only, minus some. The table shows about 14,000 clones, with 80% to 85% occurring only once. What was sequenced was ileal tissue. The receptors come from an adult with Crohn's disease.

V is TRBV2 and J is TRBJ1-3; D is possibly TRBD1 (6 bases). V lost 5 bases, J lost 4 bases, and 9 bases lay in between. Looked up from germline, CDR1 is SNHLY and CDR2 is FYNNEI. The CDR3 runs 13 residues. CDR3 protein: CASSWTVGNTIYF. The CDR3 bases are TGTGCCAGCAGTTGGACAGTCGGAAACACCATATATTTT.

V is TRBV5-1 and J is TRBJ2-2; the D is unclear. In germline, CDR1 is SGHRS, CDR2 YFSETQ. CDR3 length: 13 amino acids. Trimming removed 3 bases at V and 6 bases at J, with 9 bases between. The CDR3 nucleotides are TGCGCCAGCAGCTCCGAGGTGGCCGGGGAGCTGTTTTTT. This codes for CASSSEVAGELFF. The variable domain in full, completed from reference TRBV5-1 and TRBJ2-2, reads KAGVTQTPRYLIKTRGQQVTLSCSPISGHRSVSWYQQTPGQGLQFLFEYFSETQRNKGNFPGRFSGRQFSNSRSEMNVSTLELGDSALYLCASSSEVAGELFFGEGSRLTVL.

This rearrangement joins TRBV19 to TRBJ1-5, with no clear D. Germline assignment: CDR1 LNHDA and CDR2 SQIVND (reference sequence). V was pared by 1 base and J by 11 bases, with 15 bases between. The CDR3 has 14 residues. DNA for the CDR3: TGTGCCAGTAGTATAGTAGGCGGCCTATTATCCCAGCATTTT. Protein sequence: CASSIVGGLLSQHF.

This clone was observed once. V is TRBV28 and J is TRBJ1-1; no definite D call. The CDR3 loop spans 14 amino acids. Germline CDR1 and CDR2: MDHEN and SYDVKM. V was clipped by 2 bases and J by 10 bases, with 17 bases between them. The CDR3 reads CASSLPADLVGAFF. The CDR3 nucleotides read TGTGCCAGCAGTTTACCCGCGGATCTCGTAGGAGCTTTCTTT.

The chain carries TRBV30 and TRBJ2-7, with 8 bases identical to TRBD1. V gave up 0 bases and J gave up 9 bases; unmatched junction bases: 4. The germline gives CDR1 GTSNPN, CDR2 SVGIG (reference sequence). The length of the CDR3 is 12 residues. The CDR3 coding sequence is TGTGCCTGGAGTGTAACCGGGACAGGGCAGTACTTC. Its protein product is CAWSVTGTGQYF.

CDR3 sequence reads: CASKGTGQRPQYF. CDR3 coding DNA: TGTGCCAGCAAAGGGACAGGGCAGAGACCACAGTACTTC. The chain joins TRBV27 to TRBJ2-7; TRBD1 agrees at 9 bases. V shed 7 bases, J shed 10 bases, and the junction held 11 bases outside the gene matches. CDR3 length: 13 residues. In germline, CDR1 is MNHEY, CDR2 SMNVEV (reference sequence).

Concerning this clone itself: Other DNA sequences in this specimen translate into the identical CDR3. The chain combines TRBV14 with TRBJ1-6, with no clear D. In germline, CDR1 is SGHDN, CDR2 FVKESK. The CDR3 totals 14 residues. V lost 2 bases and J lost 13, with 15 bases in between. In DNA, the CDR3 is TGTGCCAGCAGCCAAACTTCCCGGTACTCCCCCCTCCACTTT. This translates into CASSQTSRYSPLHF.

This clone was seen only a few times. V and J are TRBV2 and TRBJ2-4, with TRBD2 matching 10 bases. Germline V gene lookup returns CDR1 SNHLY and CDR2 FYNNEI. V gave up 6 bases and J gave up 1 base; unmatched junction bases: 3. The CDR3 extends over 15 amino acids. For the CDR3, the DNA is TGTGCCAGCAGACAGCGGGGGGGGGCCAAAAACATTCAGTACTTC. Its translation is CASRQRGGAKNIQYF.

Comments on this clone: Other nucleotide sequences from this sample produce the same CDR3. The chain couples TRBV5-4 to TRBJ2-5; 9 bases map to TRBD1. The V gene end was trimmed by 8 bases and the J gene end by 5 bases; junction bases not matched to a gene: 10. The CDR3 contains 14 residues. Germline V CDR1 and CDR2: SGHNT, YYREEE (reference sequence). DNA of the CDR3: TGTGCCAGTAGGAAAGGGGACAGGGCGGAGACCCAGTACTTC. It translates to CASRKGDRAETQYF.

The chain uses TRBV2 and TRBJ1-1, with 8 bases aligning to TRBD1. CDR1 and CDR2 from the germline V gene are SNHLY and FYNNEI. With 6 bases clipped from V and 5 bases from J, the junction kept 14 bases outside the gene matches. There are 16 residues in the CDR3. The CDR3 protein is CASRPGGASRGTEAFF. The CDR3 DNA follows: TGTGCCAGCAGACCAGGGGGCGCGTCAAGGGGGACTGAAGCTTTCTTT.

The chain couples TRBV11-2 to TRBJ2-1; TRBD2 might be the D (8 bases). With 6 bases removed from V and 7 bases from J, the gap between germline ends came to 22 bases. This CDR3 comprises 16 residues. CDR1 is SGHAT, CDR2 FQNNGV, per germline. CDR3 DNA: TGTGCCAGCAGACACAGGGGAGCGGGAGTGTGGAATGAGCAGTTCTTC. Encoded protein: CASRHRGAGVWNEQFF.

V usage is TRBV18 and J usage is TRBJ1-5; possible D gene TRBD1, 6 bases. The CDR3 extends over 15 amino acids. V was cut by 3 bases and J by 1 base, with 10 bases left in between. Looked up from germline, CDR1 is KGHSH and CDR2 is LQKENI. The chain's CDR3 is CASSPRGRSNQPQHF. CDR3 sequence (DNA): TGTGCCAGCTCACCCAGGGGTAGGAGCAATCAGCCCCAGCATTTT.

V and J are TRBV25-1 and TRBJ1-2; tentative D call: TRBD1 (6 bases). The CDR3 loop spans 14 amino acids. Trimming left V 6 bases short and J 2 bases short, with 13 bases between. Germline V gene sequence: CDR1 MGHDK, CDR2 SYGVNS. CDR3 coding DNA: TGTGCCAGCAGAGGAGGGGGGGAAAACTATGGCTACACCTTC. Translated, it gives CASRGGGENYGYTF.

The rearrangement links TRBV19 to TRBJ2-3, with 12 bases fitting TRBD2. Unmatched junction bases numbered 3, after V lost 1 base and J lost 4 bases. The CDR3 spans 16 residues. CDR1 and CDR2 (germline): LNHDA, SQIVND (reference sequence). The CDR3 bases are TGTGCCAGTAGTATAGTGGCTAGCGGGGGGGCAGATACGCAGTATTTT. This encodes CASSIVASGGADTQYF.

CDR3 nucleotides: TGTGCCAGCAGCTTTCGACAGAGAGCTAACTATGGCTACACCTTC. Encoded protein: CASSFRQRANYGYTF. The genes are TRBV7-2 and TRBJ1-2; maybe TRBD1 (5 bases). Looked up from germline, CDR1 is SGHTA and CDR2 is FQGNSA. V was shortened by 3 bases and J by 0 bases, with 11 bases between the two germline ends. The CDR3 covers 15 residues.

This sequence joins TRBV6-1 and TRBJ2-1; the D is unclear. The V and J ends lost 5 bases and 10 bases respectively, with 12 bases between them. The CDR3 spans 12 residues. CDR1 is MNHNS, CDR2 SASEGT, per germline. The DNA for the CDR3 is TGTGCCAGCAGTAAGAGCGCGATCGAGCAGTTCTTC. It yields the protein CASSKSAIEQFF.

This clone is a singleton in its sample. The rearrangement links TRBV4-3 to TRBJ2-1; TRBD2 is a possible D gene (6 bases). The V gene lost 4 bases and the J gene lost 8 bases, with 15 bases spanning the gap. The CDR3 covers 14 residues. From germline, CDR1 is LGHNA and CDR2 YSLEER. Here the CDR3 DNA reads TGCGCCAGCAGCCTGCAACTAGCCGTGGATGAGCAGTTCTTC. Translated: CASSLQLAVDEQFF.

With respect to this clone: This CDR3 is also generated by other DNA sequences in the sample. The V gene is TRBV5-1, the J gene TRBJ2-1; 10 nucleotides line up with TRBD2. The CDR3 runs 14 residues. Germline CDR1 and CDR2: SGHRS and YFSETQ. J gave up 4 bases and V 5 bases, and 3 bases lay outside the gene matches. In DNA, the CDR3 is TGCGCCAGCAGAGGGACTAGCGTGTACAATGAGCAGTTCTTC. It yields the protein CASRGTSVYNEQFF.